This entry is about one TCR beta chain. This receptor's antigen is unknown. Base qualities are missing; no much larger clone stands one base away. The sample is drawn from a study of T cell responses to AZD1222 COVID-19 vaccine (dated by TCRdb to 2020 to 2022). For the wider study: AZD1222 recipients with second doses at about 4 weeks or about 12 weeks were pooled, because spike-specific TCR depth and breadth did not differ between schedules. Trial participants were enrolled into age subgroups of 18-55, 56-69 and 70-plus years, which contained approximately 150, 28 and 58 TCR-sequenced participants, respectively. TCR sequencing covered more than 230 trial participants: 200 to 210 given two doses of AZD1222 and approximately 26 given two doses of MenACWY control vaccine.

The CDR3 regions of human TCRbeta chains were analyzed by immunosequencing. Per the authors' processing: Repertoire TCRs were matched against a reference library of SARS-CoV-2-specific TCRs generated with the MIRA antigen-specificity platform. Breadth was defined as the fraction of unique TCRs that were SARS-CoV-2-associated. Depth was defined as the fraction of total T cells that were SARS-CoV-2-associated. Using the MIRA data, every spike-specific TCR was mapped to the spike region that the TCR reacted to and assigned to either a CD4 or a CD8 class. Log10-transformed breadth and depth values were compared by one-way ANOVA with Sidak's multiple comparisons tests. Sourced from immuneACCESS, this table was stored by TCRdb with only in-frame sequences that have V and J called. A share of the clones is absent; for the studies checked, an unresolved V gene accounts for under half, and the remainder has no known explanation. Clone size and the V and J calls come from that table; the DNA yielded D and trimming. The sample contains over 95,000 clones, roughly 92% of them found a single time. Approximately 4.2% of the sample is held by the ten biggest clonotypes.

Overall study outcomes, separate from this receptor: Nearly half of unique spike-specific TCRs reportedly recognized epitopes outside regions mutated in the B.1.351 and B.1.1.7 variants. Spike-specific TCR breadth and depth rose significantly after two AZD1222 doses compared with day 0 and with MenACWY recipients. In the small 56-69-year group, the increase in depth fell short of significance, most likely because of low power. Conclusions about previously exposed vaccinees are limited because only 6 or 7 AZD1222 recipients were SARS-CoV-2 seropositive at baseline. Vaccine-associated CD4 TCRs spanned the whole spike protein, with dominant responses in regions 160-218 and 743-854. Most participants were white British and females outnumbered males, and the authors suggested that clonal diversity may have been underestimated. Because no day 14 peak-response samples were available, repertoires were characterized only after the peak T cell response.

V gives up 0 bases and J gives up 6 bases, and the segment between their germline ends measures 11 bases. Its CDR3 holds 13 amino acids, cysteine through phenylalanine. The only DNA kept is the CDR3, 39 bases in frame from the first base. CDR1 GTSNPN and CDR2 SVGIG were looked up in the germline V gene (reference sequence). Per the publication, the time point label means: baseline before first vaccination. The vaccinee samples were drawn from two UK trials, COV001 and COV002, one of which was a single-blind randomized controlled phase 2/3 trial testing AZD1222 (ChAdOx1 nCoV-19) in healthy adults. Trial participant PBMC samples were collected at day 0 and day 28 after the second dose for TCRbeta chain sequencing.

The chain is made from TRBV30 and TRBJ1-1; D gene: possibly TRBD1, on 5 matching bases. The sequenced sample was peripheral blood, obtained on day 0 of AZD1222 vaccination. The TCR sequence derives from an adult in good health. For the CDR3, the sequence is CAWSVGGSAEAFF. In nucleotide form, the sequence is TGTGCCTGGAGTGTCGGGGGGAGTGCTGAAGCTTTCTTT.